A single sample is the source of the 2 T cell receptor beta chains below, sequenced in a study of read filtering for tumor transcriptome and immune sequencing. This library used around 0.4 ug RNA and molecular barcoded adaptors spanning alpha/delta and beta/gamma chains. TCRdb fed the reads into MiXCR, producing one record per CDR3 protein. The sample shows 50,000 to 65,000 distinct CDR3 sequences, over 9% of them seen only once. Sequencing was done on a sample of a population of CD138-negative cells sorted from bone marrow. These receptors were collected from a donor over 35 with multiple myeloma.

This clonotype occurred many times. The V and J genes are TRBV7-8 and TRBJ2-1; 8 bases line up with TRBD2. There are 14 residues in the CDR3. The V gene's germline CDR1 is SGHVS and CDR2 FQNEAQ. Trimming cost V 4 bases and J 6 bases; bases outside gene matches: 5. As DNA, the CDR3 is TGTGCCAGCAGCTATGCCGGGACTAGCAATGAGCAGTTCTTC. Protein product: CASSYAGTSNEQFF.

This clonotype was recorded many times. V is TRBV27 and J is TRBJ1-1; maybe TRBD1 (5 bases). This CDR3 contains 14 residues. Germline CDR1 MNHEY, CDR2 SMNVEV (reference sequence). The V end was cut by 3 bases, the J end by 1 base, with 9 bases between. The CDR3 here is CASSFRGSNTEAFF. CDR3 bases: TGTGCCAGCAGTTTTAGGGGATCGAACACTGAAGCTTTCTTT.